This T cell receptor (beta chain) was retrieved from a study of T cell changes during pregnancy in multiple sclerosis. Germline V CDR1 and CDR2: SGDLS, YYNGEE. Trimming removed 0 bases from V and 6 bases from J; junction bases left unmatched: 7. The CDR3 has 16 residues. There are a few counts of this clone. The assay was immunoSEQ multiplex PCR, and TCRdb's table has in-frame clones only and misses some. The sample holds around 41,000 clones, roughly nine tenths seen once. This clonotype was obtained from a female donor in good health, enrolled as a control in a pregnancy study. The chain employs TRBV9 and TRBJ2-2; 8 positions match TRBD2. Material: CD4+ T cells from peripheral blood mononuclear cells, obtained in the third trimester of pregnancy. The CDR3 nucleotides are TGTGCCAGCAGCGTAGCTACGTCGGGAGGGGCCGGGGAGCTGTTTTTT. Protein: CASSVATSGGAGELFF.